The clone carrying this T cell receptor (beta chain) was observed a few times. Germline-derived CDR1 and CDR2 are MGHDK and SYGVNS. V gave up 6 bases and J gave up 2 bases, with 14 bases separating them. CDR3 length: 14 residues. RNA transcripts yielded amplified TCR beta CDR3 regions. The TCR CDR3 first-round RT-PCR relied on the HTBI primer set. One entry per CDR3 protein results from TCRdb running MiXCR on the multiplex PCR reads. This table holds fewer than 550,000 distinct CDR3 sequences, around 14% found once. The entry originates in a study of T cells in Graves' hyperthyroidism and ophthalmopathy. Lactation, pregnancy, other autoimmune disease or uncontrolled infection led to exclusion of patients.

Input material: blood. The chain employs TRBV25-1 and TRBJ2-7, with a possible D match to TRBD2 (7 bases). The origin of this receptor is a woman between 18 and 29 years old with Graves' hyperthyroidism. The CDR3 DNA sequence: TGTGCCAGCAGCCCGGGGGGCCGGGCCTACGAGCAGTACTTC. This codes for CASSPGGRAYEQYF.